A selection of T cell receptor beta chains follows, all from one sample in a study of T cells in Graves' hyperthyroidism and ophthalmopathy. A single record per CDR3 protein comes from TCRdb applying MiXCR to the multiplex PCR reads. The sample shows 450,000 to 700,000 distinct CDR3 sequences, about 45% of them seen only once. Specimen: peripheral blood or thyroid tissue (not recorded which). The receptors derive from an adult woman with Graves' disease, either hyperthyroidism or ophthalmopathy (not recorded which). Both conserved end residues are part of each CDR3. The order of the fields is CDR3 protein, CDR3 DNA, V gene, J gene, CDR3 length, clone size, D gene. The D gene is left open where the match is weak. Size tells how often a clone was seen (once, few, many) or the class of an expanded clone, and some rows leave it out.

CDR3 protein: CAISEWDGNYGYTF; CDR3 DNA: TGTGCCATCAGTGAGTGGGACGGCAACTATGGCTACACCTTC; V gene: TRBV10-3; J gene: TRBJ1-2; CDR3 length: 14; clone size: NA; D gene: NA
CDR3 protein: CASSEPELPTTEAFF; CDR3 DNA: TGTGCCAGCAGTGAGCCTGAGTTACCGACCACTGAAGCTTTCTTT; V gene: TRBV6-1; J gene: TRBJ1-1; CDR3 length: 15; clone size: NA; D gene: NA
CDR3 protein: CASNYGGSYEQYF; CDR3 DNA: TGTGCCAGCAACTACGGGGGCTCCTACGAGCAGTACTTC; V gene: TRBV28; J gene: TRBJ2-7; CDR3 length: 13; clone size: few; D gene: NA
CDR3 protein: CASSATPAEAFF; CDR3 DNA: TGTGCCAGCAGTGCCACGCCCGCTGAAGCTTTCTTT; V gene: TRBV6-1; J gene: TRBJ1-1; CDR3 length: 12; clone size: many; D gene: NA
CDR3 protein: CATEVAYEQYF; CDR3 DNA: TGTGCCACCGAGGTAGCGTACGAGCAGTACTTC; V gene: TRBV6-5; J gene: TRBJ2-7; CDR3 length: 11; clone size: many; D gene: NA
CDR3 protein: CASSFRSRSSEQYF; CDR3 DNA: TGTGCCAGCAGCTTTCGATCCCGTTCGTCCGAGCAGTACTTC; V gene: TRBV9; J gene: TRBJ2-7; CDR3 length: 14; clone size: many; D gene: NA
CDR3 protein: CASSQDIFEQYF; CDR3 DNA: TGTGCCAGCAGCCAAGATATTTTCGAGCAGTACTTC; V gene: TRBV7-2; J gene: TRBJ2-7; CDR3 length: 12; clone size: NA; D gene: NA
CDR3 protein: CASSGAGGYGYTF; CDR3 DNA: TGCGCCAGCAGCGGGGCAGGGGGCTATGGCTACACCTTC; V gene: TRBV5-1; J gene: TRBJ1-2; CDR3 length: 13; clone size: many; D gene: TRBD1
CDR3 protein: CASSLQGPEGYTF; CDR3 DNA: TGTGCCAGCAGCTTACAAGGGCCGGAGGGCTACACCTTC; V gene: TRBV7-8; J gene: TRBJ1-2; CDR3 length: 13; clone size: NA; D gene: NA
CDR3 protein: CASSGQRYGYTF; CDR3 DNA: TGTGCCAGCAGTGGACAGCGCTATGGCTACACCTTC; V gene: TRBV2; J gene: TRBJ1-2; CDR3 length: 12; clone size: few; D gene: NA
CDR3 protein: CASSLRRVNTEAFF; CDR3 DNA: TGCGCCAGCAGTCTACGGAGGGTGAACACTGAAGCTTTCTTT; V gene: TRBV5-1; J gene: TRBJ1-1; CDR3 length: 14; clone size: few; D gene: NA
CDR3 protein: CSAAPGLAGGHEQYF; CDR3 DNA: TGCAGTGCAGCACCGGGACTAGCGGGAGGCCACGAGCAGTACTTC; V gene: TRBV20-1; J gene: TRBJ2-7; CDR3 length: 15; clone size: NA; D gene: TRBD2
CDR3 protein: CASSPTSVGTQHF; CDR3 DNA: TGTGCCAGTAGTCCAACATCAGTCGGGACCCAGCATTTT; V gene: TRBV19; J gene: TRBJ1-5; CDR3 length: 13; clone size: NA; D gene: NA
CDR3 protein: CASSPRTLSYEQYF; CDR3 DNA: TGCGCCAGCAGTCCAAGGACTCTATCCTACGAGCAGTACTTC; V gene: TRBV5-1; J gene: TRBJ2-7; CDR3 length: 14; clone size: many; D gene: NA
CDR3 protein: CASREGWGNSPLHF; CDR3 DNA: TGTGCCAGCAGAGAAGGGTGGGGAAATTCACCCCTCCACTTT; V gene: TRBV2; J gene: TRBJ1-6; CDR3 length: 14; clone size: NA; D gene: NA
CDR3 protein: CASSVITGETQYF; CDR3 DNA: TGTGCCAGCAGCGTTATCACCGGGGAGACCCAGTACTTC; V gene: TRBV9; J gene: TRBJ2-5; CDR3 length: 13; clone size: NA; D gene: NA
CDR3 protein: CASSTWGLAGVSEQYF; CDR3 DNA: TGTGCCAGCAGCACCTGGGGACTAGCGGGAGTATCGGAGCAGTACTTC; V gene: TRBV11-3; J gene: TRBJ2-7; CDR3 length: 16; clone size: NA; D gene: TRBD2
CDR3 protein: CASSPPGLADEQYF; CDR3 DNA: TGTGCCAGCAGTCCCCCGGGACTAGCGGACGAGCAGTACTTC; V gene: TRBV28; J gene: TRBJ2-7; CDR3 length: 14; clone size: few; D gene: TRBD2
CDR3 protein: CASSGQGLDYEQYF; CDR3 DNA: TGTGCCAGCAGTGGACAGGGGCTCGACTACGAGCAGTACTTC; V gene: TRBV6-1; J gene: TRBJ2-7; CDR3 length: 14; clone size: NA; D gene: TRBD1
CDR3 protein: CASSLRRWGYTF; CDR3 DNA: TGTGCCAGCAGCTTAAGGAGGTGGGGCTACACCTTC; V gene: TRBV7-9; J gene: TRBJ1-2; CDR3 length: 12; clone size: many; D gene: NA
CDR3 protein: CASSLAPSGTSATQYF; CDR3 DNA: TGTGCCAGCAGTTTAGCCCCCTCCGGGACAAGTGCGACCCAGTACTTC; V gene: TRBV12-3/TRBV12-4; J gene: TRBJ2-5; CDR3 length: 16; clone size: NA; D gene: NA
CDR3 protein: CSVTPGLELREQYF; CDR3 DNA: TGCAGTGTTACGCCGGGACTAGAGTTGCGTGAGCAGTACTTC; V gene: TRBV20-1; J gene: TRBJ2-7; CDR3 length: 14; clone size: NA; D gene: TRBD2
CDR3 protein: CASSWASESYEQYF; CDR3 DNA: TGTGCCAGCAGTTGGGCTAGCGAATCCTACGAGCAGTACTTC; V gene: TRBV9; J gene: TRBJ2-7; CDR3 length: 14; clone size: many; D gene: NA
CDR3 protein: CASSWDKEASPYGYTF; CDR3 DNA: TGTGCCAGCAGTTGGGACAAGGAGGCCTCTCCCTATGGCTACACCTTC; V gene: TRBV6-5; J gene: TRBJ1-2; CDR3 length: 16; clone size: many; D gene: NA
CDR3 protein: CASSWTSGNTNTGELFF; CDR3 DNA: TGCGCCAGCAGCTGGACTAGCGGGAATACGAACACCGGGGAGCTGTTTTTT; V gene: TRBV5-1; J gene: TRBJ2-2; CDR3 length: 17; clone size: many; D gene: TRBD2
CDR3 protein: CASSGQDSPLGGSTNTIYF; CDR3 DNA: TGTGCCAGCAGCGGACAAGACAGCCCCTTAGGTGGCTCGACAAACACCATATATTTT; V gene: TRBV7-9; J gene: TRBJ1-3; CDR3 length: 19; clone size: NA; D gene: NA